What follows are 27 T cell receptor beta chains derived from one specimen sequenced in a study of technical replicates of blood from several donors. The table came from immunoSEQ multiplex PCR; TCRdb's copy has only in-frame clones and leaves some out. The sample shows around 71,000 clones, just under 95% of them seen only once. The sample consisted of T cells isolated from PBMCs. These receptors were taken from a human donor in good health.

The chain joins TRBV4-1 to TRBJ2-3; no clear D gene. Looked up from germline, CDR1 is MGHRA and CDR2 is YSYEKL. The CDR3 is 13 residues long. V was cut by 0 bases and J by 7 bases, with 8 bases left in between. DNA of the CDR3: TGCGCCAGCAGCCAAGATGAGTCCTATACGCAGTATTTT. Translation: CASSQDESYTQYF.

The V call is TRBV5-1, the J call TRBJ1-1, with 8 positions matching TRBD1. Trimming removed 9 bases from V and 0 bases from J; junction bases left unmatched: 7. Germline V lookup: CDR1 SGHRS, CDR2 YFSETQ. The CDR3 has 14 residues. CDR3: CATRQGQLNTEAFF. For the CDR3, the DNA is TGCGCCACCAGACAGGGGCAATTGAACACTGAAGCTTTCTTT.

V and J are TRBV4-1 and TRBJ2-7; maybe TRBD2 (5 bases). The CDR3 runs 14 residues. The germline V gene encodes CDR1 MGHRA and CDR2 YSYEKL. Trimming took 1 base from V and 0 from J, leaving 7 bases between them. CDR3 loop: CASSQVGNSYEQYF. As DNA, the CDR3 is TGCGCCAGCAGCCAAGTCGGGAACTCCTACGAGCAGTACTTC.

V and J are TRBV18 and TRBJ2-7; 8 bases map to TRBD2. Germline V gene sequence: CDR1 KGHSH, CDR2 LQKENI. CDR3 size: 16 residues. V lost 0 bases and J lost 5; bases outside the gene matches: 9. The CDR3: CASSPPRGGTSDEQYF. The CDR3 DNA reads TGTGCCAGCTCACCACCACGCGGGGGGACAAGTGACGAGCAGTACTTC.

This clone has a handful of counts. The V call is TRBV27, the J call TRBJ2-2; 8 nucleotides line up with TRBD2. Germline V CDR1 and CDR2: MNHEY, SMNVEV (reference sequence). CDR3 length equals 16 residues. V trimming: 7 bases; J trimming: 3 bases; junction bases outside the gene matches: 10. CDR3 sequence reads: CASNREAGLDTGELFF. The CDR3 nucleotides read TGTGCCAGCAATCGTGAGGCGGGACTAGACACCGGGGAGCTGTTTTTT.

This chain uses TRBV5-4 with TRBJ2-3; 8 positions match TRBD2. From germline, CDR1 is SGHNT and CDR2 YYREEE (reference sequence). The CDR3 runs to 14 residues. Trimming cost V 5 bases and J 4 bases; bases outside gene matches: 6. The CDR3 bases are TGTGCCAGCAGTTCCACGGGGGGGGCAGATACGCAGTATTTT. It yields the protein CASSSTGGADTQYF.

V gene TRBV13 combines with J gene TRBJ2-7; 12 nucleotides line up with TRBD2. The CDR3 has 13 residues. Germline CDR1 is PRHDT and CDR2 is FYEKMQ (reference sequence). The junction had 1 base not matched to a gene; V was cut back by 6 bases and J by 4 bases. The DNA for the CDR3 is TGTGCCAGCAGGACTAGCGGGAGTTACGAGCAGTACTTC. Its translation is CASRTSGSYEQYF.

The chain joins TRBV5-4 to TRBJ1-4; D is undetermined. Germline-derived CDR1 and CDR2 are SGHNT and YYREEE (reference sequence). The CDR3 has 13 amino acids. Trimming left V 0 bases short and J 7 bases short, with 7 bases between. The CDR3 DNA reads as TGTGCCAGCAGCTTGGGGGCAGGTGAAAAACTGTTTTTT. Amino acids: CASSLGAGEKLFF.

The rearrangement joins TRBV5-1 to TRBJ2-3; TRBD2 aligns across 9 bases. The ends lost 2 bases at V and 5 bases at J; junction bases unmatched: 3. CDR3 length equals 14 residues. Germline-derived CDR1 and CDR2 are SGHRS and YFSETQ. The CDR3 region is CASSFSGRGDTQYF. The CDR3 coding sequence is TGCGCCAGCAGCTTTAGCGGGAGAGGAGATACGCAGTATTTT.

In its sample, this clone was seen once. The CDR3 spells CASSVTGGNTEAFF. CDR3 coding DNA: TGTGCCAGCAGCGTAACAGGGGGGAACACTGAAGCTTTCTTT. The genes are TRBV7-9 and TRBJ1-1; 8 nucleotides match TRBD1. Germline values: CDR1 SEHNR, CDR2 FQNEAQ (reference sequence). V shed 5 bases, J shed 1 base, and the junction held 3 bases outside the gene matches. The CDR3 spans 14 residues.

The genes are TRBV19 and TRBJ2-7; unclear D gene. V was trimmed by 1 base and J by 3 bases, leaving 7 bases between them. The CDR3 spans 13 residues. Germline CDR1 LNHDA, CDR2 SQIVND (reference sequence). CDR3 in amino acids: CASSIVLRYEQYF. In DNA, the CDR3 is TGTGCCAGTAGTATAGTACTTCGCTACGAGCAGTACTTC.

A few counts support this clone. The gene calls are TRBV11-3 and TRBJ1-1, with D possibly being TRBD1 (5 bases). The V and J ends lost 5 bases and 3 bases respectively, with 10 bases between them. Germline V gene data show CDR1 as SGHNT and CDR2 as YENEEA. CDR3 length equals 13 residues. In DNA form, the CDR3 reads TGTGCCAGCAGCCCGGGACTGGACACTGAAGCTTTCTTT. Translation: CASSPGLDTEAFF.

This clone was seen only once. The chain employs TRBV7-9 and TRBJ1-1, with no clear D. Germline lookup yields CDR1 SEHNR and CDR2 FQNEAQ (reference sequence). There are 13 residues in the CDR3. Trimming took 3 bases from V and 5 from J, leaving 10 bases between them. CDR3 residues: CASSFQTGTEAFF. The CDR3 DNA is TGTGCCAGCAGCTTCCAGACGGGTACTGAAGCTTTCTTT.

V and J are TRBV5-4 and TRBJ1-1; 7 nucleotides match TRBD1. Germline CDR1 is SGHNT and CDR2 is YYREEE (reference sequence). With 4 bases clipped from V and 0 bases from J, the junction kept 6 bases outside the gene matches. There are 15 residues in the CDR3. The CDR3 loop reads CASSPKGQMNTEAFF. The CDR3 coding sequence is TGTGCCAGCAGCCCTAAGGGACAGATGAACACTGAAGCTTTCTTT.

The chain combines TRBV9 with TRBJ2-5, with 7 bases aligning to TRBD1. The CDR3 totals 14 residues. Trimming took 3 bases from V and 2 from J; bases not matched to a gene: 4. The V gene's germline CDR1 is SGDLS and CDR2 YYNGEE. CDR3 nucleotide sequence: TGTGCCAGCAGCGGGGGACAGACACAAGAGACCCAGTACTTC. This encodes CASSGGQTQETQYF.

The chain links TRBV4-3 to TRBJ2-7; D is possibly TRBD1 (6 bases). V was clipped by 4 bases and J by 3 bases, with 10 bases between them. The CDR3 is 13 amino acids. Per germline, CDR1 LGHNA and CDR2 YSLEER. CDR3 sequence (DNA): TGCGCCAGCAGCCCCCGAGGGGGCTACGAGCAGTACTTC. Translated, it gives CASSPRGGYEQYF.

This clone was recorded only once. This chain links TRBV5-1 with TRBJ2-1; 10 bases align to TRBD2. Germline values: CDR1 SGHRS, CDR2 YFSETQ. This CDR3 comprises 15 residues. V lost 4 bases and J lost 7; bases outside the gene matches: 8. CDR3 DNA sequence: TGCGCCAGCAGCCCGGGGCTAGCGGGAGAGAATGAGCAGTTCTTC. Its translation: CASSPGLAGENEQFF. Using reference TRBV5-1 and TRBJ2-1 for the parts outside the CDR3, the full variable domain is KAGVTQTPRYLIKTRGQQVTLSCSPISGHRSVSWYQQTPGQGLQFLFEYFSETQRNKGNFPGRFSGRQFSNSRSEMNVSTLELGDSALYLCASSPGLAGENEQFFGPGTRLTVL.

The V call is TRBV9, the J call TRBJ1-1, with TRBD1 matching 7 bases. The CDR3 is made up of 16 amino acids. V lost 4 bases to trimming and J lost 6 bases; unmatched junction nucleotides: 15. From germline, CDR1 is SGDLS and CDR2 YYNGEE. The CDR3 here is CASSTRDSRRLSEAFF. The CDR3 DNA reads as TGTGCCAGCAGCACTAGGGACAGCCGGAGATTGTCTGAAGCTTTCTTT. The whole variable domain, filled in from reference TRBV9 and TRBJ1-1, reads DSGVTQTPKHLITATGQRVTLRCSPRSGDLSVYWYQQSLDQGLQFLIQYYNGEERAKGNILERFSAQQFPDLHSELNLSSLELGDSALYFCASSTRDSRRLSEAFFGQGTRLTVV.

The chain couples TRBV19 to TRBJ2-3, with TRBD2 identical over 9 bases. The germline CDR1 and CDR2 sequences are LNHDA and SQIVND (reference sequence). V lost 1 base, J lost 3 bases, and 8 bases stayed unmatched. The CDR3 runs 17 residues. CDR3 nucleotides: TGTGCCAGTAGTATAGGGCGGGAGGGCCTTTGGACAGATACGCAGTATTTT. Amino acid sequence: CASSIGREGLWTDTQYF. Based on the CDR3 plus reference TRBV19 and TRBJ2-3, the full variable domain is DGGITQSPKYLFRKEGQNVTLSCEQNLNHDAMYWYRQDPGQGLRLIYYSQIVNDFQKGDIAEGYSVSREKKESFPLTVTSAQKNPTAFYLCASSIGREGLWTDTQYFGPGTRLTVL.

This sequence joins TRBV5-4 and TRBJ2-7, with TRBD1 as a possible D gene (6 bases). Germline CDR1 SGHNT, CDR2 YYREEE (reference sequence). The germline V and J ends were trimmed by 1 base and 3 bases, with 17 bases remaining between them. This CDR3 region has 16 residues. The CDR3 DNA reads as TGTGCCAGCAGCTTGAGTCTAGGACAGTATGACTACGAGCAGTACTTC. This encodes CASSLSLGQYDYEQYF.

CDR3 region: CASSVGLADNYEQYF. The CDR3 DNA reads TGTGCCAGCAGCGTAGGGCTAGCGGACAACTACGAGCAGTACTTC. V usage is TRBV9 and J usage is TRBJ2-7, with 7 positions matching TRBD2. Germline V gives CDR1 SGDLS, CDR2 YYNGEE. The V segment lost 0 bases and the J segment 3 bases; nucleotides outside the gene matches: 6. The CDR3 totals 15 residues.

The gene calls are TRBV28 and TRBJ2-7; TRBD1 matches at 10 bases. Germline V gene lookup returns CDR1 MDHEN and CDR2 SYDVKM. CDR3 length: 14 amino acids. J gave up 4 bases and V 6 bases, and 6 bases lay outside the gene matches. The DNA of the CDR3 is TGTGCCAGCAGCCCCGGGACAGGGGTTTACGAGCAGTACTTC. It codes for CASSPGTGVYEQYF.

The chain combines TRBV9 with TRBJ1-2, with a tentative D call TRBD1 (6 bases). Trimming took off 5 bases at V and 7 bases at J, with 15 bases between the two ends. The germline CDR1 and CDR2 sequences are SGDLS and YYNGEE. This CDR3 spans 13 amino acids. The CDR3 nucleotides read TGTGCCAGCAGTAATACAGGGTTGGGTGGCTACACCTTC. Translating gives CASSNTGLGGYTF.

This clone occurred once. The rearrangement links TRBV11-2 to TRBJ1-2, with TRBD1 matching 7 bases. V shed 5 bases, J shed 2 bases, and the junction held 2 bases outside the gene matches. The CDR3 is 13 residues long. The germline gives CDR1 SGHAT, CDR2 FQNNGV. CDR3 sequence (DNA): TGTGCCAGCAGCCCGACAGGGAACTATGGCTACACCTTC. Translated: CASSPTGNYGYTF.

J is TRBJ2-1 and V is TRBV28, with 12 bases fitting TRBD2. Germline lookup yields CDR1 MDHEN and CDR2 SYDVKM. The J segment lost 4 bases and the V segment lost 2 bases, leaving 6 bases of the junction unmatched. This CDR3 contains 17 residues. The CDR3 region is CASSLRFGLAGYNEQFF. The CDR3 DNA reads TGTGCCAGCAGTTTACGATTTGGACTAGCGGGGTACAATGAGCAGTTCTTC.

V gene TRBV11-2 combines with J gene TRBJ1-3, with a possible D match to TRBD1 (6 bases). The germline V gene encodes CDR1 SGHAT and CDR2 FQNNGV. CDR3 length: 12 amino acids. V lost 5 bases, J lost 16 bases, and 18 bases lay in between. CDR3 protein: CASSSLVPGAYF. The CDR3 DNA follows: TGTGCCAGCAGCAGTTTGGTTCCAGGGGCCTATTTT.

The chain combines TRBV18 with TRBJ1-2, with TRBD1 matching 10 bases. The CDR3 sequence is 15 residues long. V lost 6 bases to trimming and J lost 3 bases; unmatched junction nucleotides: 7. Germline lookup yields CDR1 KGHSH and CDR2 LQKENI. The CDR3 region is CASSDTGQGYYGYTF. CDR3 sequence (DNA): TGTGCCAGCTCGGACACGGGACAGGGGTACTATGGCTACACCTTC. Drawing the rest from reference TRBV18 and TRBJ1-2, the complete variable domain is NAGVMQNPRHLVRRRGQEARLRCSPMKGHSHVYWYRQLPEEGLKFMVYLQKENIIDESGMPKERFSAEFPKEGPSILRIQQVVRGDSAAYFCASSDTGQGYYGYTFGSGTRLTVV.